The 5 T cell receptor beta chains in this list originate from one sample, sequenced in a study of T cells in Graves' hyperthyroidism and ophthalmopathy. RNA transcripts gave rise to amplified TCR beta CDR3 regions. A set of HTBI primers served as the primers for a first-round RT-PCR of the TCR CDR3. Each CDR3 protein is one row after TCRdb ran MiXCR on the multiplex PCR reads. Of about 600,000 distinct CDR3 sequences listed, roughly a sixth were seen once; the top ten hold about 3.5%. Sequencing input: blood. Receptor source: a woman between 40 and 55 years old with Graves' ophthalmopathy.

This clonotype appeared many times. V gene TRBV28 combines with J gene TRBJ2-7, with D possibly being TRBD2 (6 bases). From germline, CDR1 is MDHEN and CDR2 SYDVKM. The V and J ends lost 5 bases and 6 bases respectively, with 23 bases between them. The CDR3 has 16 amino acids. Here the CDR3 DNA reads TGTGCCAGCAGTCTTAGCGGATTCCCAAGTCGCGTCGAGCAGTACTTC. Amino acids: CASSLSGFPSRVEQYF.

The chain has TRBV7-9 and TRBJ1-1; 7 bases align to TRBD1. Germline V CDR1 and CDR2: SEHNR, FQNEAQ (reference sequence). Trimming at V came to 2 bases and at J to 0 bases, leaving 9 bases not matched to a gene. The CDR3 sequence is 17 residues long. CDR3 amino acids: CASSLLGTAIVNTEAFF. The CDR3 bases are TGTGCCAGCAGCTTACTCGGGACAGCGATCGTGAACACTGAAGCTTTCTTT.

This sequence joins TRBV11-2 and TRBJ2-5; 11 bases align to TRBD2. Germline V CDR1 and CDR2: SGHAT, FQNNGV. The CDR3 is 15 residues long. Trimming at V came to 3 bases and at J to 4 bases, leaving 4 bases not matched to a gene. In DNA form, the CDR3 reads TGTGCCAGCAGCTTCGGACTAGCGGGTGCAGAGACCCAGTACTTC. As protein: CASSFGLAGAETQYF.

For this clonotype: This may be a read error: a much more frequent sequence differs by one nucleotide. The rearrangement uses TRBV2 and TRBJ1-1, with D tentatively TRBD1 (6 bases). CDR3 length: 16 residues. V lost 5 bases, J lost 3 bases, and 19 bases lay in between. Germline CDR1 reads SNHLY; CDR2 reads FYNNEI. The CDR3 protein is CASSNPGHLGDTEAFF. The DNA for the CDR3 is TGTGCCAGCAGTAACCCGGGACATCTTGGGGACACTGAAGCTTTCTTT.

The chain joins TRBV9 to TRBJ2-3; 12 bases align to TRBD2. Germline CDR1 SGDLS, CDR2 YYNGEE. The CDR3 sequence is 17 residues long. After removal of 4 bases from V and 0 bases from J, the junction contained 6 bases not matched to a gene. The CDR3 spells CASSNRLAGESTDTQYF. CDR3 DNA sequence: TGTGCCAGCAGCAACCGACTAGCGGGGGAGAGCACAGATACGCAGTATTTT.